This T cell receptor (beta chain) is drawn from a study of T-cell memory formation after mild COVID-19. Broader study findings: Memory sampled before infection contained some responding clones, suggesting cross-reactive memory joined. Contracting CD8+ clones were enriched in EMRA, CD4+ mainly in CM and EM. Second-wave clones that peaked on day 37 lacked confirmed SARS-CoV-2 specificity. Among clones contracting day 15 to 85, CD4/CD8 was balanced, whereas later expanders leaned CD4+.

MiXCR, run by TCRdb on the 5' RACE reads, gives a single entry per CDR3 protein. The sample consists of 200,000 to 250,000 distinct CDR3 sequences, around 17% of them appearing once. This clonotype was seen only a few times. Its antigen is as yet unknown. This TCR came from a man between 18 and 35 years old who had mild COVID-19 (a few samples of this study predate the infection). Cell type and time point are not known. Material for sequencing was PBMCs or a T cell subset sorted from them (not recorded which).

The DNA of the CDR3 is TGTGCCAGCAGCTTCCGGGGGCCCCAAGAGACCCAGTACTTC. This sequence encodes CASSFRGPQETQYF. This chain joins TRBV7-2 and TRBJ2-5; D might be TRBD1 or TRBD2, each matching 6 bases. Germline-derived CDR1 and CDR2 are SGHTA and FQGNSA. Trimming removed 3 bases from V and 1 base from J, with 9 bases in between. The CDR3 contains 14 residues. Full variable domain (outside the CDR3, taken from reference TRBV7-2 and TRBJ2-5): GAGVSQSPSNKVTEKGKDVELRCDPISGHTALYWYRQSLGQGLEFLIYFQGNSAPDKSGLPSDRFSAERTGGSVSTLTIQRTQQEDSAVYLCASSFRGPQETQYFGPGTRLLVL.